The 28 T cell receptor beta chains below were found in one sample sequenced in a study of molecular identifiers for immune sequencing clone quantification. TCRdb called the PCR reads again in MiXCR, with one record for every CDR3 protein. The profile covers approximately 97,000 distinct CDR3 sequences, with less than 25% appearing a single time and approximately 0.91% taken by the ten largest. The material sequenced was naive CD8+ T cells from blood, with Jurkat cell RNA spiked in. As for subset: FACS-sorted CD8+CD4-CCR7+CD45RA+ naive T cells. The receptors derive from a human donor in good health. Some libraries in this study had Jurkat cell RNA spiked in.

This clonotype came up many times. The rearrangement uses TRBV11-2 and TRBJ2-7; no clear D. The CDR3 spans 12 residues. The germline CDR1 and CDR2 sequences are SGHAT and FQNNGV. The V and J ends lost 5 bases and 3 bases respectively, with 8 bases between them. CDR3 in DNA: TGTGCCAGCAGCCCCTCGGGCTACGAGCAGTACTTC. Translating gives CASSPSGYEQYF.

V and J are TRBV7-9 and TRBJ2-1; 9 bases line up with TRBD2. There are 16 residues in the CDR3. Germline assignment: CDR1 SEHNR and CDR2 FQNEAQ (reference sequence). V shed 5 bases and J 5 bases; nucleotides not matched to a gene: 10. This CDR3 reads CASSPTLAGPDNEQFF. The CDR3 DNA reads as TGTGCCAGCAGCCCGACCCTAGCGGGACCCGACAATGAGCAGTTCTTC.

In its sample, this clonotype was seen once. Possible read error: a much larger clone is one base away. This chain joins TRBV2 and TRBJ2-2; possibly TRBD2 for D (6 bases). Germline loops: CDR1 SNHLY, CDR2 FYNNEI. This CDR3 has 13 amino acids. This CDR3 reads CATRDGNTGGLFF. The CDR3 region has the DNA TGTGCCACCCGGGACGGGAACACCGGGGGGCTGTTTTTT.

V and J are TRBV19 and TRBJ2-1; no firm D call. There are 15 residues in the CDR3. V shed 7 bases and J shed 1 base, with 14 bases lying between them. Germline lookup yields CDR1 LNHDA and CDR2 SQIVND (reference sequence). In DNA form, the CDR3 reads TGTGCCAGTAACCCCGCAGCTTTTTCCTACAATGAGCAGTTCTTC. Protein: CASNPAAFSYNEQFF.

This clonotype was found many times. This chain uses TRBV3-1 with TRBJ2-5; D remains unclear. The CDR3 consists of 13 residues. Germline lookup yields CDR1 LGHDT and CDR2 YNNKEL (reference sequence). With 10 bases removed from V and 2 bases from J, the gap between germline ends came to 14 bases. CDR3 region: CATEGGFQETQYF. The CDR3 coding sequence is TGTGCCACCGAAGGTGGCTTTCAAGAGACCCAGTACTTC.

CDR3 sequence (DNA): TGTGCCAGCAGCTTCATCGGACTGGGGGAACAGTACTTC. Encoded protein: CASSFIGLGEQYF. The rearrangement links TRBV11-2 to TRBJ2-7; D tentatively fits TRBD1 or TRBD2 (5 bases each). The V end was cut by 3 bases, the J end by 10 bases, with 16 bases between. The CDR3 spans 13 residues. Germline V gene lookup returns CDR1 SGHAT and CDR2 FQNNGV.

A word on this clonotype: It may be a read error: a sequence one base away is much more abundant. The gene calls are TRBV2 and TRBJ2-7; 9 bases align to TRBD1. The CDR3 runs 14 residues. From germline, CDR1 is SNHLY and CDR2 FYNNEI. This chain's CDR3 is CASSARDRVYGQYF. CDR3 sequence (DNA): TGTGCCAGCAGTGCCCGGGACAGGGTATACGGGCAGTACTTC.

The sample holds many counts of this clonotype. The chain carries TRBV27 and TRBJ2-5, with a weak D call TRBD1 (6 bases). V lost 5 bases to trimming and J lost 1 base, with 14 bases between them. CDR3 length equals 15 residues. Germline lookup yields CDR1 MNHEY and CDR2 SMNVEV (reference sequence). DNA for the CDR3: TGTGCCAGCAGTCCAGGGTCGACAGGCCAAGAGACCCAGTACTTC. Its protein product is CASSPGSTGQETQYF.

This clonotype was recorded many times. The chain recombines TRBV4-2 with TRBJ2-7, with TRBD2 as a possible D gene (6 bases). CDR3 length equals 14 residues. The germline V gene has CDR1 LGHNA and CDR2 YNFKEQ. Trimming removed 5 bases from V and 3 bases from J, with 14 bases in between. The CDR3 DNA follows: TGTGCCAGCAGCAACCCAGGGAGGAGCTACGAGCAGTACTTC. This gives the protein CASSNPGRSYEQYF.

This clonotype was detected many times. The V gene is TRBV20-1, the J gene TRBJ2-3; 8 bases map to TRBD2. From germline, CDR1 is DFQATT and CDR2 SNEGSKA (reference sequence). The CDR3 is made up of 15 amino acids. Trimming removed 6 bases from V and 2 bases from J; junction bases left unmatched: 10. DNA for the CDR3: TGCAGTGCCCCACGGCGGGGGGCTAACACAGATACGCAGTATTTT. This encodes CSAPRRGANTDTQYF.

This clonotype was recorded many times. The chain employs TRBV28 and TRBJ2-3, with 12 bases matching TRBD2. Trimming took 2 bases from V and 4 from J; bases not matched to a gene: 1. The CDR3 length is 15 residues. Germline V gene data show CDR1 as MDHEN and CDR2 as SYDVKM. DNA of the CDR3: TGTGCCAGCAGTTTACGACTAGCGGGAGCAGATACGCAGTATTTT. Residues: CASSLRLAGADTQYF.

The rearrangement uses TRBV20-1 and TRBJ1-1; D might be TRBD1 (6 bases). In germline, CDR1 is DFQATT, CDR2 SNEGSKA (reference sequence). V lost 6 bases, J lost 7 bases, and 15 bases lay in between. This CDR3 region has 12 residues. The CDR3 DNA reads as TGCAGTGCGCATCAACAGGGAGTTGAAGCTTTCTTT. This gives the protein CSAHQQGVEAFF.

V is TRBV28 and J is TRBJ2-2, with 12 bases that match TRBD1. V gave up 1 base and J gave up 4 bases; unmatched junction bases: 4. The CDR3 contains 17 residues. Germline CDR1 MDHEN, CDR2 SYDVKM. The CDR3 loop reads CASSLFGTGGRTGELFF. The CDR3 region has the DNA TGTGCCAGCAGTTTATTTGGGACAGGGGGCCGCACCGGGGAGCTGTTTTTT.

This clonotype has more than one count but fewer than ten. The V gene is TRBV7-9, the J gene TRBJ2-3; tentative D call: TRBD1 (6 bases). Germline values: CDR1 SEHNR, CDR2 FQNEAQ (reference sequence). Trimming cost V 4 bases and J 2 bases, with 19 bases left between them. The CDR3 extends over 17 amino acids. CDR3 residues: CASSSTFTGLFTDTQYF. The CDR3 DNA is TGTGCCAGCAGCTCTACCTTTACAGGGCTGTTCACAGATACGCAGTATTTT.

The chain is built from TRBV13 and TRBJ2-1; D is perhaps TRBD2 (5 bases). The CDR3 spans 15 residues. V dropped 6 bases and J dropped 0 bases, with 12 bases sitting between them. Germline CDR1 reads PRHDT; CDR2 reads FYEKMQ (reference sequence). The CDR3, as DNA: TGTGCCAGCAGTCCCGGGATAAGCTCCTACAATGAGCAGTTCTTC. It specifies CASSPGISSYNEQFF.

This clonotype was found many times. The chain recombines TRBV12-3 or TRBV12-4 with TRBJ1-4, with D uncertain. Trimming shortened V by 5 bases and J by 0 bases, and 10 bases separated the two germline ends. The CDR3 extends over 15 amino acids. Written as DNA, the CDR3 is TGTGCCAGCAGTCTCGGGCCAGCAACTAATGAAAAACTGTTTTTT. It encodes CASSLGPATNEKLFF.

The table lists this clonotype with many counts. The chain employs TRBV10-3 and TRBJ2-5; TRBD1 aligns across 8 bases. This CDR3 is 14 amino acids long. Germline CDR1 reads ENHRY; CDR2 reads SYGVKD. J gave up 0 bases and V 10 bases, and 7 bases lay outside the gene matches. The CDR3 reads CATRTGLYQETQYF. The CDR3, as DNA: TGTGCCACCCGGACAGGGCTGTACCAAGAGACCCAGTACTTC.

On this clonotype itself: A much larger clonotype is one base distant, so this may be a read error. The chain is built from TRBV2 and TRBJ2-1, with D perhaps matching TRBD2 (5 bases). V lost 9 bases, J lost 6 bases, and 12 bases lay in between. Per the germline V gene, CDR1 is SNHLY and CDR2 is FYNNEI. The CDR3 has 12 amino acids. CDR3 protein: CARRRGLNEQFF. The CDR3 region has the DNA TGTGCCAGAAGACGGGGTCTCAATGAGCAGTTCTTC.

This clonotype was counted once. Since a much larger clone is just one base distant, this may be a read error. The chain has TRBV7-9 and TRBJ1-6; the D gene is possibly TRBD1 (5 bases). The CDR3 has 17 amino acids. The germline gives CDR1 SEHNR, CDR2 FQNEAQ (reference sequence). Trimming removed 1 base from V and 10 bases from J, with 20 bases in between. The CDR3: CASSLEGVLPLGSPLHF. The CDR3 DNA follows: TGTGCCAGCAGCTTAGAAGGGGTACTGCCCCTGGGATCACCCCTCCACTTT.

This clonotype appeared once. A single base separates this from a much larger clone, so it may be a read error. The chain carries TRBV12-3 or TRBV12-4 and TRBJ1-4; a possible D gene is TRBD1 (5 bases). This CDR3 has 15 residues. The CDR3 nucleotides are TGTGCCAGCAGTTTCCGGGGACGCCGCGAGGAAAAACTGCTTTTT. Its translation: CASSFRGRREEKLLF.

The CDR3 nucleotides are TGCGCCAGCAGCTTGGCGGGCAGTAGCTCCTACGAGCAGTACTTC. It is translated as CASSLAGSSSYEQYF. The chain combines TRBV5-1 with TRBJ2-7; D ambiguous. V was shortened by 0 bases and J by 0 bases, with 10 bases between the two germline ends. The CDR3 has 15 residues. Per germline, CDR1 SGHRS and CDR2 YFSETQ.

This clonotype was detected ten times or more. CDR3 sequence (DNA): TGTGCCAGCAGTTTTCTGGGGGAGGGCCTCCAGACCCAGTACTTC. It specifies CASSFLGEGLQTQYF. This sequence joins TRBV27 and TRBJ2-5; 7 bases fit TRBD2. This CDR3 is 15 amino acids long. V lost 3 bases to trimming and J lost 6 bases; unmatched junction nucleotides: 10. Per the germline V gene, CDR1 is MNHEY and CDR2 is SMNVEV (reference sequence).

In its sample, this clonotype was seen a few times. The chain uses TRBV12-2 and TRBJ2-1. TRBV12-2 is tagged as a pseudogene. This CDR3 spans 17 amino acids. In DNA, the CDR3 is TGTGCAAGTCGCTTAGTGTTACGGCAGACAATCTACAATGAGCAGTTCTTC. Its translation: CASRLVLRQTIYNEQFF.

This clonotype has only a few counts. This chain uses TRBV20-1 with TRBJ2-2; D might be TRBD2 (5 bases). From germline, CDR1 is DFQATT and CDR2 SNEGSKA (reference sequence). This CDR3 has 16 amino acids. The germline V and J ends were trimmed by 0 bases and 3 bases, with 14 bases remaining between them. For the CDR3, the DNA is TGCAGTGCTAGAGATATACTAGTGGGCCACACCGGGGAGCTGTTTTTT. Translation gives CSARDILVGHTGELFF.

This clonotype appeared many times. The rearrangement joins TRBV13 to TRBJ2-1; D gene unclear. The CDR3 runs 15 residues. V lost 1 base and J 7 bases, leaving 14 bases between the germline ends. Germline V lookup: CDR1 PRHDT, CDR2 FYEKMQ (reference sequence). The CDR3 DNA sequence: TGTGCCAGCAGCTTAGTGGCGTCGCGCTCGAATGAGCAGTTCTTC. Translating it yields CASSLVASRSNEQFF.

Remarks on this clonotype: Since the CDR3 does not end with the conserved phenylalanine or tryptophan, this likely comes from a read error. The chain carries TRBV7-2 and TRBJ1-5; possibly TRBD1 for D (5 bases). Germline lookup yields CDR1 SGHTA and CDR2 FQGNSA. The CDR3 contains 15 residues. The V and J ends lost 0 bases and 4 bases respectively, with 10 bases between them. The CDR3 DNA sequence: TGTGCCAGCAGCTTAGCCCCGGGGCAAAATCAGCCCCAGCATTCT. Translation: CASSLAPGQNQPQHS.

About this clonotype itself: One end of the junction fails to match germline, which may point to a read error. CDR3: CASSYGFFGRGNAGELFF. CDR3 DNA: TGTGCCAGCAGTTACGGTTTTTTTGGTCGAGGGAACGCCGGGGAGCTGTTTTTT. The chain has TRBV6-2 or TRBV6-3 and TRBJ2-2, with D perhaps matching TRBD2 (5 bases). The CDR3 runs 18 residues. CDR1 is MNHEY, CDR2 SVGEGT, per germline.

This clonotype appeared many times. V and J are TRBV7-8 and TRBJ2-4; TRBD2 is a possible D gene (6 bases). Germline CDR1 SGHVS, CDR2 FQNEAQ. V lost 5 bases, J lost 3 bases, and 17 bases lay in between. There are 16 residues in the CDR3. The CDR3 DNA is TGTGCCAGCAGCATCGTCGGAGGGTCCGGCAAAAACATTCAGTACTTC. It specifies CASSIVGGSGKNIQYF.